This TCR beta chain was captured by sequencing in a study of T cell responses to AZD1222 COVID-19 vaccine. Profiling relied on immunoSEQ multiplex PCR, and the TCRdb table lists in-frame clones only, not all of them. Of around 220,000 clones listed, about 94% are singletons. Study-wide results and caveats: Among the donors, most were white British and more were female, and clonal diversity was possibly underestimated. Dominant at 160-218 and 743-854, vaccine-associated CD4 TCRs also spanned spike. Researchers took repertoire samples only after the peak T cell response had come. Two AZD1222 administrations were followed by greater Spike-specific TCR breadth and depth.

As for this clone: What it recognizes is unknown.

The input for sequencing was peripheral blood, taken 28 days after the second dose of the MenACWY control vaccine. The receptor comes from an adult who received the MenACWY meningococcal vaccine as a control.

The DNA for the CDR3 is TGTGCCAGCAGCTTAAGACTTGGGGATGAGCAGTTCTTC. Its protein product is CASSLRLGDEQFF. The rearrangement links TRBV9 to TRBJ2-1; no reliable D call. This CDR3 comprises 13 residues. The germline CDR1 and CDR2 sequences are SGDLS and YYNGEE. Trimming shortened V by 4 bases and J by 8 bases, and 13 bases separated the two germline ends. The full variable domain, in which reference TRBV9 and TRBJ2-1 provide the parts outside the CDR3, is DSGVTQTPKHLITATGQRVTLRCSPRSGDLSVYWYQQSLDQGLQFLIQYYNGEERAKGNILERFSAQQFPDLHSELNLSSLELGDSALYFCASSLRLGDEQFFGPGTRLTVL.